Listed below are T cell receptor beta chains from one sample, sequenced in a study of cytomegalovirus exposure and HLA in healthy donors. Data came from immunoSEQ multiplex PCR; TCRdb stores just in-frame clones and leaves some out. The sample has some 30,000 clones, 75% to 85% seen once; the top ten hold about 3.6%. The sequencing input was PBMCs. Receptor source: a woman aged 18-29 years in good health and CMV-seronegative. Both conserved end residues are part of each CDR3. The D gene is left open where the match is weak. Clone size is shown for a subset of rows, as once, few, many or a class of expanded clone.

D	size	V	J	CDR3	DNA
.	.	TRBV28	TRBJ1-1	CASSPPREAEAFF	TGTGCCAGCAGTCCCCCCCGGGAAGCTGAAGCTTTCTTT
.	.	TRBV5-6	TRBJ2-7	CASSLAPHASYEQYF	TGTGCCAGCAGCTTGGCCCCCCACGCCAGCTACGAGCAGTACTTC
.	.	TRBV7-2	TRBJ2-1	CASSPRLGLPAGNEQFF	TGTGCCAGCAGCCCACGATTAGGACTCCCCGCGGGGAATGAGCAGTTCTTC
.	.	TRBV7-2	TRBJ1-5	CASSLVGGGNQPQNF	.
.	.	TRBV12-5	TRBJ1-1	CASGVLTEAFF	TGTGCTAGTGGCGTTCTTACTGAAGCTTTCTTT
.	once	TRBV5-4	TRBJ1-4	CASSFHGNFNEKLFF	TGTGCCAGCAGCTTCCACGGGAACTTTAATGAAAAACTGTTTTTT
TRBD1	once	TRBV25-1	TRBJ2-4	CASSGPPGQNIQYF	TGTGCCAGCAGTGGACCTCCGGGACAGAACATTCAGTACTTC
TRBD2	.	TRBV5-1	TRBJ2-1	CASTYGGAANEQFF	TGCGCCAGCACTTACGGGGGGGCCGCCAATGAGCAGTTCTTC
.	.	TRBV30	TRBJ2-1	CAWSPSGSDEQFF	TGTGCCTGGAGCCCCTCGGGGAGTGATGAGCAGTTCTTC
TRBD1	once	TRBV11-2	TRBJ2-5	CASSPDRRTGYMSQYF	TGTGCCAGCAGCCCGGACAGGCGGACAGGTTATATGTCCCAGTACTTC
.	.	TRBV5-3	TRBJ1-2	CARSLEGPQSQLERTF	TGTGCCAGAAGCTTGGAGGGTCCCCAGAGTCAACTAGAGAGGACCTTC
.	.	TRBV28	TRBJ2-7	CASSLLATSSYEQYF	TGTGCCAGCAGTTTACTAGCCACTAGCTCCTACGAGCAGTACTTC
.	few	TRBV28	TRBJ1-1	CATTGAHTEAFF	TGTGCCACTACAGGTGCGCACACTGAAGCTTTCTTT
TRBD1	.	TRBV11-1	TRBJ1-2	CASSGTGGFNYGYTF	TGTGCCAGCAGCGGGACAGGGGGCTTTAACTATGGCTACACCTTC
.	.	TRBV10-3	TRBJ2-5	CAISEGGEQYF	TGTGCCATCAGTGAGGGTGGAGAGCAGTACTTC
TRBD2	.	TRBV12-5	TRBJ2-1	CASGLVLSGSGNEQFF	TGTGCTAGTGGTTTGGTACTAAGCGGGAGTGGCAATGAGCAGTTCTTC
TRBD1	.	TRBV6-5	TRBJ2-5	CASSSDRQGTVETQYF	TGTGCCAGCAGTTCCGACAGACAGGGAACGGTGGAGACCCAGTACTTC
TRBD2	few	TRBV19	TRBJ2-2	CASATSGRSWELFF	TGTGCCAGCGCTACTAGCGGGAGGTCGTGGGAGCTGTTTTTT
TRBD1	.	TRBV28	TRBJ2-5	CASSLLTGASQETQYF	TGTGCCAGCAGTTTATTAACAGGGGCGTCACAAGAGACCCAGTACTTC
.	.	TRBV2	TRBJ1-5	CATQWGRQTNQPQHF	TGTGCCACCCAGTGGGGGCGACAGACCAATCAGCCCCAGCATTTT
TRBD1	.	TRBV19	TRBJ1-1	CASSIGQGAGMVTEAFF	TGTGCCAGTAGTATAGGTCAGGGGGCAGGTATGGTCACTGAAGCTTTCTTT
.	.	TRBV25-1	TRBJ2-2	CASSDVRGHTGELFF	TGTGCCAGCAGTGATGTAAGGGGCCACACCGGGGAGCTGTTTTTT
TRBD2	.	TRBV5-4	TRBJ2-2	CASSLPLAGTGELFF	TGTGCCAGCAGCTTACCACTAGCGGGCACCGGGGAGCTGTTTTTT
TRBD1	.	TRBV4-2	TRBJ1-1	CASSPLDRGVKNTEAFF	TGTGCCAGCAGCCCCTTAGACAGGGGAGTGAAGAACACTGAAGCTTTCTTT
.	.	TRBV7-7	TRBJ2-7	CASSLTQSTEQYF	TGTGCCAGCAGCCTTACACAATCAACAGAGCAGTACTTC
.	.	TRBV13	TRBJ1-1	CASSQLNTEAFF	TGTGCCAGCAGCCAGTTGAACACTGAAGCTTTCTTT
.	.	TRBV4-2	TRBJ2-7	CASSQGHGINPSYEQYF	TGTGCCAGCAGCCAAGGGCATGGTATCAACCCCTCCTACGAGCAGTACTTC
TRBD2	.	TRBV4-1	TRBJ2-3	CASSLLAGEGRADTQYF	TGCGCCAGCAGCCTACTAGCGGGAGAAGGACGGGCAGATACGCAGTATTTT
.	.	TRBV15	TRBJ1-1	CATSNRQGTTEAFF	TGTGCCACCAGCAATAGGCAGGGGACCACTGAAGCTTTCTTT
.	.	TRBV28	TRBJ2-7	CASSGQGGYEQYF	TGTGCCAGCAGTGGCCAGGGGGGATACGAGCAGTACTTC
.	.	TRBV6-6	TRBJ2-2	CASNTGSNTGELFF	TGTGCCAGCAACACAGGATCGAACACCGGGGAGCTGTTTTTT
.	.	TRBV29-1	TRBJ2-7	CSVDPLRGNEQYF	TGCAGCGTTGATCCTCTGAGGGGGAACGAGCAGTACTTC
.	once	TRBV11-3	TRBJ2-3	CASSLRGSTDTQYF	TGTGCCAGCAGCTTACGAGGGAGCACAGATACGCAGTATTTT
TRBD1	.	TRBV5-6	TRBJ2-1	CASSLDRGDEQFF	TGTGCCAGCAGCTTGGACAGGGGGGATGAGCAGTTCTTC
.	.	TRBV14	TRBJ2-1	CASSRIALGSYNEQFF	TGTGCCAGCAGCCGTATAGCCCTGGGCTCCTACAATGAGCAGTTCTTC
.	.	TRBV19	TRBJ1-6	CASSPQEFSPLHF	TGTGCCAGTAGTCCCCAGGAATTTTCACCCCTCCACTTT
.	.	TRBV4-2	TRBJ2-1	CASSQETSGNYNEQFF	TGTGCCAGCAGCCAAGAAACGAGCGGCAATTACAATGAGCAGTTCTTC
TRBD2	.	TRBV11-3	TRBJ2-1	CASSLGGSSYNEQFF	TGTGCCAGCAGCTTAGGCGGGAGCTCCTACAATGAGCAGTTCTTC
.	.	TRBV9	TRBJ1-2	CASSVGWTANYGYTF	TGTGCCAGCAGCGTAGGTTGGACAGCTAACTATGGCTACACCTTC
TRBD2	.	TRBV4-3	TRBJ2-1	CASSLLAGMVNEQFF	TGCGCCAGCAGCCTTCTAGCGGGAATGGTGAATGAGCAGTTCTTC